Listed here are 7 T cell receptor beta chains from one sample, sequenced in a study of T cell repertoires in cytomegalovirus infection. For these receptors, no antigen is known. Each CDR3 protein is one row after TCRdb ran MiXCR on the reads. Altogether about 900,000 distinct CDR3 sequences are present, roughly 31% being singletons, with the ten largest covering over 11%. The specimen comprised cultured CD8+ T cells from PBMCs, sampled from culture after CMV antigen stimulation. Receptors were obtained from a human donor in good health (CMV status not recorded). Some clones in this sample may be carry-over from other donors' samples.

V gene TRBV10-3 combines with J gene TRBJ2-7, with a tentative D call TRBD1 (5 bases). The CDR3 extends over 15 amino acids. Trimming took 4 bases from V and 0 from J, leaving 13 bases between them. The V gene's germline CDR1 is ENHRY and CDR2 SYGVKD. The CDR3 loop reads CAISVRAVSSYEQYF. CDR3 DNA sequence: TGTGCCATCAGTGTCAGGGCCGTAAGCTCCTACGAGCAGTACTTC.

This clonotype has more than one count but fewer than ten. The rearrangement uses TRBV7-8 and TRBJ2-3, with 10 nucleotides matching TRBD2. The CDR3 extends over 18 amino acids. The germline V gene encodes CDR1 SGHVS and CDR2 FQNEAQ. V was clipped by 6 bases and J by 5 bases; unmatched bases: 17. The CDR3 coding sequence is TGTGCCAGCAGTTCTTTGGCTAGCGGGGGCCAAAAGGGAGATACGCAGTATTTT. This sequence encodes CASSSLASGGQKGDTQYF.

The chain joins TRBV4-1 to TRBJ2-2; D unclear. V lost 3 bases, J lost 7 bases, and 6 bases lay in between. Germline assignment: CDR1 MGHRA and CDR2 YSYEKL. The CDR3 is 12 amino acids. DNA of the CDR3: TGCGCCAGCAGCCATTCAGACGGGGAGCTGTTTTTT. Its translation: CASSHSDGELFF.

This clonotype has just a few counts. The chain uses TRBV14 and TRBJ2-3; the D gene is possibly TRBD2 (6 bases). Germline V CDR1 and CDR2: SGHDN, FVKESK. The CDR3 loop spans 15 amino acids. Trimming shortened V by 2 bases and J by 0 bases, and 9 bases separated the two germline ends. The chain's CDR3 is CASSQWRGSTDTQYF. CDR3 nucleotide sequence: TGTGCCAGCAGCCAATGGAGGGGAAGCACAGATACGCAGTATTTT. Based on the CDR3 plus reference TRBV14 and TRBJ2-3, the full variable domain is EAGVTQFPSHSVIEKGQTVTLRCDPISGHDNLYWYRRVMGKEIKFLLHFVKESKQDESGMPNNRFLAERTGGTYSTLKVQPAELEDSGVYFCASSQWRGSTDTQYFGPGTRLTVL.

V and J are TRBV6-2 or TRBV6-3 and TRBJ2-3; 7 nucleotides agree with TRBD1. This CDR3 has 15 residues. The germline gives CDR1 MNHEY, CDR2 SVGEGT. With V trimmed by 8 bases and J by 0 bases, 8 bases remained unmatched. Here the CDR3 DNA reads TGTGCCAGCTCAAACAGGGGCATTAGCACAGATACGCAGTATTTT. This translates into CASSNRGISTDTQYF.

The CDR3 region is CSARHLTTSYNEQFF. The CDR3 nucleotides read TGCAGTGCTAGGCACCTAACTACCTCCTACAATGAGCAGTTCTTC. V usage is TRBV20-1 and J usage is TRBJ2-1; D gene unclear. The ends were cut back, 3 bases at V and 0 bases at J, with 12 bases in the middle. Germline CDR1 DFQATT, CDR2 SNEGSKA (reference sequence). The CDR3 runs 15 residues.

The J gene is TRBJ1-6, the V gene TRBV6-1, with D possibly TRBD1 on 6 matching bases. The V gene's germline CDR1 is MNHNS and CDR2 SASEGT. Trimming stripped 6 bases from V and 0 bases from J, with 15 bases between. The CDR3 length is 17 residues. CDR3 sequence: CASRPDRPDSYNSPLHF. The CDR3, as DNA: TGTGCCAGCAGGCCTGACAGGCCAGACTCCTATAATTCACCCCTCCACTTT.